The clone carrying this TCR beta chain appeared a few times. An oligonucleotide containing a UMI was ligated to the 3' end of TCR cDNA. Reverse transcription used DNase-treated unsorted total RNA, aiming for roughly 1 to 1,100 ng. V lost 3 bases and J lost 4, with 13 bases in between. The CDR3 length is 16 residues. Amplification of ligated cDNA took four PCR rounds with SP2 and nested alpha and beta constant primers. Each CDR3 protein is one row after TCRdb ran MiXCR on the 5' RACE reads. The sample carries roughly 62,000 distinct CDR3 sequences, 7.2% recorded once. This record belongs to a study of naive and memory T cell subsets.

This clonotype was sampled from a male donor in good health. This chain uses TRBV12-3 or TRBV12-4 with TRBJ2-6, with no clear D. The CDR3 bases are TGTGCCAGCAGTTTGCCCCATAGGGAAGGGGCCAACGTCCTGACTTTC. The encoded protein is CASSLPHREGANVLTF.